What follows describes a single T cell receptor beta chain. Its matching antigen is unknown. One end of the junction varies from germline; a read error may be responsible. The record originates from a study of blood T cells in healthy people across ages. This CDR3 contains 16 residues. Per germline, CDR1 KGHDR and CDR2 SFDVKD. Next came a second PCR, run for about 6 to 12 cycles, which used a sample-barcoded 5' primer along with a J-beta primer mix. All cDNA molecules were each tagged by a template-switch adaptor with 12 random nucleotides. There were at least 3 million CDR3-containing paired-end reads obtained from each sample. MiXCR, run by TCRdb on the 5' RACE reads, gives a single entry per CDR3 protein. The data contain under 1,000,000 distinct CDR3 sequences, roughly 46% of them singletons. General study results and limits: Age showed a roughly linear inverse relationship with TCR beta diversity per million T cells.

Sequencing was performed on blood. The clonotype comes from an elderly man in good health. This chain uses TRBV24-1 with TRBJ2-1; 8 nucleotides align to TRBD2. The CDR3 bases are TGTGCCACCAGTGATTTCAGAGCGGGAGCATACAGTGAGCAGTTCTTC. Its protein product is CATSDFRAGAYSEQFF.